The 6 T cell receptor beta chains listed next were all sequenced from one sample in a study of blood T cell repertoires in COVID-19. The protocol was immunoSEQ multiplex PCR, while the TCRdb copy is restricted to in-frame clones and leaves out a portion. This table has more than 150,000 clones, approximately 80% appearing once. The sequenced sample was PBMCs or T cells enriched from blood (not recorded which). These receptor sequences come from a man between 60 and 70 years old who had been exposed to COVID-19.

V is TRBV7-3 and J is TRBJ1-2, with D perhaps matching TRBD1 (6 bases). Trimming removed 0 bases from V and 8 bases from J, with 10 bases in between. Germline V CDR1 and CDR2: SGHTA, FQGTGA. This CDR3 spans 13 amino acids. The CDR3 reads CASSLTWGQGYTF. The CDR3 DNA sequence: TGTGCCAGCAGCTTAACGTGGGGGCAGGGCTACACCTTC.

The chain has TRBV2 and TRBJ1-2; D gene unclear. Per the germline V gene, CDR1 is SNHLY and CDR2 is FYNNEI. This CDR3 region has 13 residues. The germline V and J ends were trimmed by 3 bases and 8 bases, with 13 bases remaining between them. CDR3 sequence reads: CASSDIRGGGYTF. DNA for the CDR3: TGTGCCAGCAGTGACATTCGGGGAGGAGGCTACACCTTC.

This clone appeared a few times. The chain carries TRBV5-4 and TRBJ2-7; no clear D. The CDR3 contains 13 residues. Trimming shortened V by 2 bases and J by 3 bases, and 9 bases separated the two germline ends. Germline CDR1 is SGHNT and CDR2 is YYREEE (reference sequence). Here the CDR3 reads CASSFENRYEQYF. The CDR3 coding sequence is TGTGCCAGCAGCTTTGAGAATCGCTACGAGCAGTACTTC.

This clone was observed a single time. This chain uses TRBV5-6 with TRBJ2-7; TRBD1 is a possible D gene (6 bases). The V end lost 2 bases, the J end lost 5 bases, and 17 bases lay between the germline ends. Germline V gene sequence: CDR1 SGHDT, CDR2 YYEEEE. The CDR3 length is 15 residues. The CDR3 nucleotides are TGTGCCAGCAGCTTCCGTTCGTCGGGACAAAACGAGCAGTACTTC. The encoded protein is CASSFRSSGQNEQYF.

CDR3 loop: CSASRRDVLTF. The CDR3 nucleotides are TGCAGTGCTTCCCGGCGGGACGTCCTCACCTTC. The chain combines TRBV20-1 with TRBJ1-2; a weak D match, TRBD1 (5 bases). The CDR3 is made up of 11 amino acids. Trimming stripped 5 bases from V and 13 bases from J, with 17 bases between. The germline CDR1 and CDR2 sequences are DFQATT and SNEGSKA (reference sequence).

The chain is built from TRBV11-2 and TRBJ1-3; tentatively, D is TRBD1 (5 bases). Trimming removed 5 bases from V and 2 bases from J, with 10 bases in between. This CDR3 spans 14 amino acids. Germline lookup yields CDR1 SGHAT and CDR2 FQNNGV. CDR3 residues: CASSRQGTGNTIYF. Here the CDR3 DNA reads TGTGCCAGCAGCCGCCAGGGTACTGGAAACACCATATATTTT.